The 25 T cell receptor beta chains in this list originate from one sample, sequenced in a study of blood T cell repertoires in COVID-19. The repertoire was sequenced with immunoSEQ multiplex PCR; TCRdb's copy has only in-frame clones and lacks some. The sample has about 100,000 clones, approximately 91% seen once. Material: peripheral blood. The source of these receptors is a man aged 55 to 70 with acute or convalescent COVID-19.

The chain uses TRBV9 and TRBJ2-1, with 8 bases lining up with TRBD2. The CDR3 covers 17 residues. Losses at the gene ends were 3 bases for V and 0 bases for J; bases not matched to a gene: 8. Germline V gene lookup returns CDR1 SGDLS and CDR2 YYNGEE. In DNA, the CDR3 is TGTGCCAGCAGCGCCTCGACTAGCGCTAGCTCCTACAATGAGCAGTTCTTC. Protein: CASSASTSASSYNEQFF.

Here the CDR3 DNA reads TGTGCCTGGAGTGTGGGAGGGTTCGGTGGCTACACCTTC. Its translation: CAWSVGGFGGYTF. The genes are TRBV30 and TRBJ1-2; no reliable D call. The CDR3 covers 13 residues. The V end lost 0 bases, the J end lost 7 bases, and 12 bases lay between the germline ends. Germline CDR1 is GTSNPN and CDR2 is SVGIG (reference sequence).

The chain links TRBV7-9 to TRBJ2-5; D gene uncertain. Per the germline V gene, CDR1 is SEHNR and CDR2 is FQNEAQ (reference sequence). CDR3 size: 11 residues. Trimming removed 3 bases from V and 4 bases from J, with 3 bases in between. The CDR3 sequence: CASSLAETQYF. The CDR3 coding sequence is TGTGCCAGCAGCTTGGCAGAGACCCAGTACTTC.

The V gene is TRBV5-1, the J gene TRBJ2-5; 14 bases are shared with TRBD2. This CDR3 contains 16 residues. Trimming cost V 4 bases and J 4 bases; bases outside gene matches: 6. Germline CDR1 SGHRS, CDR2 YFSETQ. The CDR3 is CASSPRLAGGGETQYF. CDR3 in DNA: TGCGCCAGCAGCCCGCGACTAGCGGGAGGGGGAGAGACCCAGTACTTC.

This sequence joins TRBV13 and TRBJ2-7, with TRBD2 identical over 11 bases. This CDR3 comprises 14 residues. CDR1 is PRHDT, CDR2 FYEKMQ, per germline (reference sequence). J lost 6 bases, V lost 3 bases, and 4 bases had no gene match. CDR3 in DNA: TGTGCCAGCAGCTTGGGACTAGCGGAAGGCGAGCAGTACGTC. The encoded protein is CASSLGLAEGEQYV.

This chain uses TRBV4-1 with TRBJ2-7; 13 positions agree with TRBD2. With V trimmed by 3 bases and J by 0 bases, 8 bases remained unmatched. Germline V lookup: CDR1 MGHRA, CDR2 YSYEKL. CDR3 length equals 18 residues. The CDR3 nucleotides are TGCGCCAGCAGCCAGAGACTAGCGGGAGGACCCAACTCCTACGAGCAGTACTTC. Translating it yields CASSQRLAGGPNSYEQYF.

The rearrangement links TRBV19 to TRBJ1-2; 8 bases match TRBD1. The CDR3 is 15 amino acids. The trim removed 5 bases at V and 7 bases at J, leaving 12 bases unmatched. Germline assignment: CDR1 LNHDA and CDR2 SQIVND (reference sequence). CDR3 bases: TGTGCCAGTAGTTCCTCTCCTACAGGGGGATCTGGCTACACCTTC. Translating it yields CASSSSPTGGSGYTF.

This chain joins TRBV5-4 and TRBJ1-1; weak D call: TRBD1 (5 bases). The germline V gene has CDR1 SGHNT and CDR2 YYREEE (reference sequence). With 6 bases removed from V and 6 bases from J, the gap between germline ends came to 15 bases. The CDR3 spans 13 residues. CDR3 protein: CASTIRGGAEAFF. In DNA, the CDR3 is TGTGCCAGCACTATTCGCGGGGGAGCTGAAGCTTTCTTT.

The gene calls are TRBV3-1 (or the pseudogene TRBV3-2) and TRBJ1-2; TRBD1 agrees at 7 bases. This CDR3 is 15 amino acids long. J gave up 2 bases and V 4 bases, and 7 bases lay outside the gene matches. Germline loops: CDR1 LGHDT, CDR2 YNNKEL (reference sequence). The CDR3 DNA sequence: TGTGCCAGCAGCCGGATACGGGACAGCAACTATGGCTACACCTTC. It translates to CASSRIRDSNYGYTF.

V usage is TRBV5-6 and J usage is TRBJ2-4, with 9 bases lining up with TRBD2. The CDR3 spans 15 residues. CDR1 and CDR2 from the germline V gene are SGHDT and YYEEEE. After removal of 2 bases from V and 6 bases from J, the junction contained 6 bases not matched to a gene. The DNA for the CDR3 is TGTGCCAGCAGCTTCACCGGGACTAGCTTAAACATTCAGTACTTC. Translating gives CASSFTGTSLNIQYF.

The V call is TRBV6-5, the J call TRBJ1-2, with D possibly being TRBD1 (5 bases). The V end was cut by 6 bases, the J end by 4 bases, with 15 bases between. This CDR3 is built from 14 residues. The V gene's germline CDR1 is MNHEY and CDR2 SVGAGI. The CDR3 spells CASSLDAGGYGYTF. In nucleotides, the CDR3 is TGTGCCAGCAGCCTGGACGCCGGGGGCTATGGCTACACCTTC.

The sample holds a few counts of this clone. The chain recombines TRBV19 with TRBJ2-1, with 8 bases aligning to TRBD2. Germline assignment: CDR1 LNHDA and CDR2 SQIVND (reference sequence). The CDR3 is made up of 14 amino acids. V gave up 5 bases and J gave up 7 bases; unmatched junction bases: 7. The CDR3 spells CASSPRTGGNEQFF. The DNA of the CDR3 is TGTGCCAGTAGTCCTCGGACGGGGGGGAATGAGCAGTTCTTC.

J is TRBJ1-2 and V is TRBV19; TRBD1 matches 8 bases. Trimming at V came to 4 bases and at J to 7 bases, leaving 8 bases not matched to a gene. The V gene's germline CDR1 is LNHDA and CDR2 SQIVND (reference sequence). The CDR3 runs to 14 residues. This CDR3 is CASSKDRDGGGYTF. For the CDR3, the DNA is TGTGCCAGTAGTAAGGACAGGGATGGAGGTGGCTACACCTTC. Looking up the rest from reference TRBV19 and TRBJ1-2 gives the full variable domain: DGGITQSPKYLFRKEGQNVTLSCEQNLNHDAMYWYRQDPGQGLRLIYYSQIVNDFQKGDIAEGYSVSREKKESFPLTVTSAQKNPTAFYLCASSKDRDGGGYTFGSGTRLTVV.

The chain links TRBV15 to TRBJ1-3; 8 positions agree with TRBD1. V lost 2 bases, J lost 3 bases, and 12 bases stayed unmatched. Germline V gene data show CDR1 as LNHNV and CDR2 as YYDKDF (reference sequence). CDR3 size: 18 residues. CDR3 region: CATSRLLTRGLGGNTIYF. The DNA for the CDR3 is TGTGCCACCAGCAGACTTTTAACCAGGGGGCTTGGTGGAAACACCATATATTTT.

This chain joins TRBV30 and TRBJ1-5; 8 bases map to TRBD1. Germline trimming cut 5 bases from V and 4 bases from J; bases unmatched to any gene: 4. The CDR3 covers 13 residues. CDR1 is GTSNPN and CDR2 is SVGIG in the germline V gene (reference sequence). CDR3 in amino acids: CAWGTGVNQPQHF. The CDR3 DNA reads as TGTGCCTGGGGGACAGGAGTAAATCAGCCCCAGCATTTT.

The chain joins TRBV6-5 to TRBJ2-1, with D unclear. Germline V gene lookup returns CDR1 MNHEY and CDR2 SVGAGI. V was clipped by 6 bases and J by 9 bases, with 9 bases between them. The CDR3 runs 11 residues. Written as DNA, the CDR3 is TGTGCCAGCAGGAGTAGTGTTGAGCAGTTCTTC. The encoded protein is CASRSSVEQFF.

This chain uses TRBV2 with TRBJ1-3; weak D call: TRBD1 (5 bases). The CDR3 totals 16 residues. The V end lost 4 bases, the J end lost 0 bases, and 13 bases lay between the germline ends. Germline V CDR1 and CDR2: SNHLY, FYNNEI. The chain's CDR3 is CASSVSGIYSGNTIYF. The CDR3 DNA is TGTGCCAGCAGTGTATCAGGGATCTACTCTGGAAACACCATATATTTT.

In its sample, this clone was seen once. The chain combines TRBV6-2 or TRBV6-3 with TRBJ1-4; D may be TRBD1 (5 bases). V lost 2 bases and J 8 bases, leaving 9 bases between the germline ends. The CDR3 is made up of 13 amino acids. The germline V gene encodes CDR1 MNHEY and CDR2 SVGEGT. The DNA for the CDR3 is TGTGCCAGCAGTTACCAGGGCGGCGAAAAACTGTTTTTT. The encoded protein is CASSYQGGEKLFF.

This CDR3 is CASSFRELNQPQHF. The CDR3 DNA sequence: TGTGCCAGCAGCTTTCGGGAGCTTAATCAGCCCCAGCATTTT. The rearrangement uses TRBV5-6 and TRBJ1-5, with D uncertain. V was trimmed by 2 bases and J by 4 bases, leaving 10 bases between them. This CDR3 has 14 residues. Germline V gene lookup returns CDR1 SGHDT and CDR2 YYEEEE. The variable domain in full, completed from reference TRBV5-6 and TRBJ1-5, reads DAGVTQSPTHLIKTRGQQVTLRCSPKSGHDTVSWYQQALGQGPQFIFQYYEEEERQRGNFPDRFSGHQFPNYSSELNVNALLLGDSALYLCASSFRELNQPQHFGDGTRLSIL.

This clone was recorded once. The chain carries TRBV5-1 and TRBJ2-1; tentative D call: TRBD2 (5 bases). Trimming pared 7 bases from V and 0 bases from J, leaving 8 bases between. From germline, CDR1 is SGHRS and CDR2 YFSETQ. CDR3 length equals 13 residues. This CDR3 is CASGSPSYNEQFF. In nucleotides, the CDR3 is TGCGCCAGCGGGAGCCCCTCCTACAATGAGCAGTTCTTC.

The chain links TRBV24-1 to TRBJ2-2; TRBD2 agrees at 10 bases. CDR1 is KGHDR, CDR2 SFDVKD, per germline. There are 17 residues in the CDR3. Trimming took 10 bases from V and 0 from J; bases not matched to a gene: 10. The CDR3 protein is CATGTSDSHANTGELFF. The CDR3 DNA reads TGTGCCACTGGGACTAGCGATTCACACGCGAACACCGGGGAGCTGTTTTTT.

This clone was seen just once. The CDR3 loop is CASSLDGLPAFF. The CDR3 nucleotides are TGTGCCAGCAGCTTAGATGGGCTACCGGCTTTCTTT. V is TRBV11-3 and J is TRBJ1-1; D ambiguous. CDR1 is SGHNT, CDR2 YENEEA, per germline. V was pared by 0 bases and J by 11 bases, with 10 bases between. The CDR3 totals 12 residues.

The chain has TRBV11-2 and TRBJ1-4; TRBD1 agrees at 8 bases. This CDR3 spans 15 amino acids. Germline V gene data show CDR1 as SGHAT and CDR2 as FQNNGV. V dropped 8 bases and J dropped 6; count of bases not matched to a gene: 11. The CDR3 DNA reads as TGTGCCAGCTGTCCCACAGGGGGGTTTGATGAAAAACTGTTTTTT. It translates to CASCPTGGFDEKLFF.

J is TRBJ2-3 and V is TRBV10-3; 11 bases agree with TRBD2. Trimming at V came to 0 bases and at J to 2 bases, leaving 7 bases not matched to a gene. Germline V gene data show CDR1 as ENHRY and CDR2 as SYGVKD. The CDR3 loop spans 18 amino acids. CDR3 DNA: TGTGCCATCAGTGAGTCTACTTTAGCGGGAGGGTTCACAGATACGCAGTATTTT. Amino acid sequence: CAISESTLAGGFTDTQYF.

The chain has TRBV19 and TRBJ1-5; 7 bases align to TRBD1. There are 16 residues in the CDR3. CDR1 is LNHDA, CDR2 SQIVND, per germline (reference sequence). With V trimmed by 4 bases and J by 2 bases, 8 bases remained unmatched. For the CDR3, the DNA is TGTGCCAGTAGTAGAGAGGGGGCATCAGGCAATCAGCCCCAGCATTTT. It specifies CASSREGASGNQPQHF.